This T cell receptor (beta chain) derives from a study of T cell repertoires in cytomegalovirus infection (dated by TCRdb to the late 2010s). Background for the entire study: Because public TCR beta signatures pointed to carriage of CMV infection together with the matching HLA type, the HLA type of each donor mattered for the analysis. Points the paper makes about the study in general: Carriers of CMV infection plus the relevant HLA type were discriminated by the cumulative frequency of public TCR beta family members in the study cohort and in an independent roughly 340-donor cohort. The ex vivo response was dominated by HLA-C-restricted CMV-specific TCR beta clonotypes, and the single most frequent clonotype in two of eight donors was supplied by these HLA-C-restricted clonotypes.

This clonotype was seen ten or more times. What this receptor recognizes is not known. Base quality data are lacking; no much larger clone is found one base away. TCRdb records Illumina HiSeq 1500 as the sequencer. TCRdb reprocessed the public reads (quality trimming at Q25 with fastp, clone calling with MiXCR) and kept in-frame beta chains. For every CDR3 protein sequence, its rows merge into one entry that carries the most common genes and DNA. For this sample there are 490,000 or so distinct CDR3 sequences; 10% to 12% appear just once. The leading ten clones occupy roughly 10% of the sample. Based on the germline V gene, the CDR1 and CDR2 sequences are MDHEN and SYDVKM. The CDR3 runs 16 residues from the cysteine to the phenylalanine. The only DNA kept is the CDR3, 48 bases in frame from the first base. V is clipped by 6 bases and J by 5 bases, and the sequence between their germline boundaries is 22 bases long.

The sequencing input was PBMCs. The TCR was taken from a human donor in good health (CMV status not recorded). Some clones in this sample may be carry-over from other donors' samples. The sequence is built from TRBV28 and TRBJ1-1; TRBD1 is perhaps the D gene, given 6 matching bases. The DNA sequence is as follows: TGTGCCAGCAGCCTAGAGGGACACCGAACGAGAACTGAAGCTTTCTTT. It specifies CASSLEGHRTRTEAFF.